This TCR beta chain appears in the sequencing data of a study of blood T cell repertoires in COVID-19. Measured with immunoSEQ multiplex PCR; TCRdb has only the in-frame clones, and not every one. The profile covers about 250,000 clones, with about 88% appearing a single time and 3.5% to 5.5% taken by the ten largest. The V end was cut by 2 bases, the J end by 9 bases, with 11 bases between. CDR3 size: 12 residues. Per germline, CDR1 WNHNN and CDR2 SYGVQD (reference sequence). The sequence was collected from a woman between 40 and 55 years old who had recovered from COVID-19. Material: peripheral blood. This chain joins TRBV10-1 and TRBJ2-7; the D is unclear. The CDR3 loop reads CASSERGTAQYF. The CDR3 region has the DNA TGCGCCAGCAGTGAGCGTGGAACAGCGCAGTACTTC.